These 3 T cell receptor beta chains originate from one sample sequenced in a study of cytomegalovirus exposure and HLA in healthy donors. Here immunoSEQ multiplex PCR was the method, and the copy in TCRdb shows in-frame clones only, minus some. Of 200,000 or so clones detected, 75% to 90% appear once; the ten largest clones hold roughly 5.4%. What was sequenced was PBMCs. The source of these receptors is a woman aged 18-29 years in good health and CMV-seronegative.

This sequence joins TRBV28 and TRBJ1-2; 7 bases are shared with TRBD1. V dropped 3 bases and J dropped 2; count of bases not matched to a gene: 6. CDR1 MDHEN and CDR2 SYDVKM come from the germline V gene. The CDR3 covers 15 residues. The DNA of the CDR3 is TGTGCCAGCAGTTTCACGGCAGGGGGAAACTATGGCTACACCTTC. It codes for CASSFTAGGNYGYTF.

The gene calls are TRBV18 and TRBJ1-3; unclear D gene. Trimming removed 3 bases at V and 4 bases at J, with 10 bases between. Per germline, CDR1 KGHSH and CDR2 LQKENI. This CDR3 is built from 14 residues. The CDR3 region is CASSPLAAGNTIYF. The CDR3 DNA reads TGTGCCAGCTCACCCCTTGCGGCCGGAAACACCATATATTTT.

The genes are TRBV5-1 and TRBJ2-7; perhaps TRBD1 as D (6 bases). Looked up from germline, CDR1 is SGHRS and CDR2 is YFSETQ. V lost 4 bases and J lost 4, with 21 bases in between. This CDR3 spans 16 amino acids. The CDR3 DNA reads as TGCGCCAGCAGCCCACCTTTAGGTCAGGGGCAGTACGAGCAGTACTTC. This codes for CASSPPLGQGQYEQYF.